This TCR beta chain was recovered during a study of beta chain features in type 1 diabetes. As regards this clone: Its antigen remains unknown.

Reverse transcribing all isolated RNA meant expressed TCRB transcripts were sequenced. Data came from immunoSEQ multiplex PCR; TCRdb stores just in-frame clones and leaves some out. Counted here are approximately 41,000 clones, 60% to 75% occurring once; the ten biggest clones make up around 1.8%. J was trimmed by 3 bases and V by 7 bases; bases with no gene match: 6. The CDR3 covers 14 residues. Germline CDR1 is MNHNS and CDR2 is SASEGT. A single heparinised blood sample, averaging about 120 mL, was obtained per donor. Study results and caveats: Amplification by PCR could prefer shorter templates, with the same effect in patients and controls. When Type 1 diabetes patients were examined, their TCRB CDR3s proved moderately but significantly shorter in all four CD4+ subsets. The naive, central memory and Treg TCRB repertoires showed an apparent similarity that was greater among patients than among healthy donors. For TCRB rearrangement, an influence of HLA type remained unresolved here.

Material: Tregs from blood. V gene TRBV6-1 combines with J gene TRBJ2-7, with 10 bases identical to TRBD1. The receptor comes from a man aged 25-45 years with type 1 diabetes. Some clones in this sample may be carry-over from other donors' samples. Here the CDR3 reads CASKPGQGSYEQYF. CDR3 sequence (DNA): TGTGCCAGCAAGCCGGGACAGGGGAGCTACGAGCAGTACTTC.